The rows below give T cell receptor beta chains drawn from one sample of a study of beta chain features in type 1 diabetes. Libraries were prepared by immunoSEQ multiplex PCR; TCRdb keeps only in-frame clonotypes and omits some of them. The table lists 620,000 or so clones, 15% to 18% of them singletons. Sequencing used naive CD4+ T cells from blood. These receptors all come from a man aged 18 to 30 in good health. Each CDR3 is given with its conserved first and last residue. Each record gives: D gene, V gene, J gene, clone size, CDR3 protein, CDR3 DNA. A D gene is named only where the DNA matches it firmly. Part of the rows lack a size; the others show once, few, many or a class for expanded clones.

d_call: .
v_call: TRBV28
j_call: TRBJ2-7
clone_size: .
cdr3_aa: CASSLYSPPNYEQYF
cdr3_nt: TGTGCCAGCAGTTTATATTCCCCACCCAACTACGAGCAGTACTTC

d_call: .
v_call: TRBV10-3
j_call: TRBJ2-3
clone_size: many
cdr3_aa: CAISAKDTQYF
cdr3_nt: TGTGCCATCAGTGCGAAAGATACGCAGTATTTT

d_call: TRBD1
v_call: TRBV19
j_call: TRBJ1-5
clone_size: few
cdr3_aa: CASSILGTGGIQPQHF
cdr3_nt: TGTGCCAGTAGTATCCTCGGGACAGGGGGCATTCAGCCCCAGCATTTT

d_call: TRBD2
v_call: TRBV11-1
j_call: TRBJ2-1
clone_size: few
cdr3_aa: CASSTPTSRSSYNEQFF
cdr3_nt: TGTGCCAGCAGCACCCCGACTAGCAGGAGCTCCTACAATGAGCAGTTCTTC

d_call: .
v_call: TRBV5-6
j_call: TRBJ2-5
clone_size: .
cdr3_aa: CASSLIQQETQYF
cdr3_nt: TGTGCCAGCAGCTTGATACAGCAAGAGACCCAGTACTTC

d_call: .
v_call: TRBV29-1
j_call: TRBJ2-7
clone_size: few
cdr3_aa: CSVTRAHEQYF
cdr3_nt: TGCAGCGTTACGAGAGCGCACGAGCAGTACTTC

d_call: TRBD1
v_call: TRBV5-1
j_call: TRBJ2-7
clone_size: .
cdr3_aa: CASSSSGTGTYEQYF
cdr3_nt: TGCGCCAGCAGCTCCTCAGGGACAGGGACCTACGAGCAGTACTTC

d_call: TRBD1
v_call: TRBV6-5
j_call: TRBJ2-3
clone_size: .
cdr3_aa: CASGRTGSTDTQYF
cdr3_nt: TGTGCCAGCGGAAGGACAGGAAGCACAGATACGCAGTATTTT

d_call: .
v_call: TRBV25-1
j_call: TRBJ2-2
clone_size: few
cdr3_aa: CASSEPGANTGELFF
cdr3_nt: TGTGCCAGCAGTGAACCCGGGGCGAACACCGGGGAGCTGTTTTTT

d_call: .
v_call: TRBV30
j_call: TRBJ1-2
clone_size: .
cdr3_aa: CAWSRGYGYTF
cdr3_nt: TGTGCCTGGAGTCGTGGCTATGGCTACACCTTC

d_call: TRBD2
v_call: TRBV4-3
j_call: TRBJ2-1
clone_size: .
cdr3_aa: CASSHPGSSGRASNEQFF
cdr3_nt: TGCGCCAGCAGCCATCCGGGGTCTAGCGGGAGGGCCAGTAATGAGCAGTTCTTC

d_call: .
v_call: TRBV4-3
j_call: TRBJ2-2
clone_size: .
cdr3_aa: CASSRQAGNTGELFF
cdr3_nt: TGCGCCAGCAGCCGGCAGGCGGGGAACACCGGGGAGCTGTTTTTT

d_call: TRBD2
v_call: TRBV7-9
j_call: TRBJ2-5
clone_size: .
cdr3_aa: CASSSGTSGGTRETQYF
cdr3_nt: TGTGCCAGCAGCTCCGGGACTAGCGGGGGGACCAGGGAGACCCAGTACTTC

d_call: .
v_call: TRBV28
j_call: TRBJ2-7
clone_size: few
cdr3_aa: CASSLSGLYEQYF
cdr3_nt: TGTGCCAGCAGTTTATCTGGGCTCTACGAGCAGTACTTC

d_call: .
v_call: TRBV9
j_call: TRBJ2-3
clone_size: .
cdr3_aa: CASSERGHTDTQYF
cdr3_nt: TGTGCCAGCAGCGAGAGAGGACACACAGATACGCAGTATTTT

d_call: .
v_call: TRBV9
j_call: TRBJ2-7
clone_size: few
cdr3_aa: CASSVTTTSYEQYF
cdr3_nt: TGTGCCAGCAGCGTAACCACTACGTCCTACGAGCAGTACTTC

d_call: .
v_call: TRBV18
j_call: TRBJ2-1
clone_size: .
cdr3_aa: CASSPTGPPGNEQFF
cdr3_nt: TGTGCCAGCTCACCAACGGGTCCTCCGGGCAATGAGCAGTTCTTC

d_call: TRBD2
v_call: TRBV10-2
j_call: TRBJ2-3
clone_size: few
cdr3_aa: CASSDRPSGLLADTQYF
cdr3_nt: TGCGCCAGCAGTGATAGGCCTAGCGGATTACTTGCAGATACGCAGTATTTT

d_call: .
v_call: TRBV7-2
j_call: TRBJ2-3
clone_size: few
cdr3_aa: CASSSADTQYF
cdr3_nt: TGTGCCAGCAGCTCTGCGGATACGCAGTATTTT

d_call: .
v_call: TRBV7-9
j_call: TRBJ2-7
clone_size: few
cdr3_aa: CASSRSYEQYF
cdr3_nt: TGTGCCAGCAGCCGATCCTACGAGCAGTACTTC

d_call: .
v_call: TRBV7-9
j_call: TRBJ1-1
clone_size: few
cdr3_aa: CASSFVEAFF
cdr3_nt: TGTGCCAGCAGCTTTGTTGAAGCTTTCTTT

d_call: .
v_call: TRBV20-1
j_call: TRBJ2-5
clone_size: few
cdr3_aa: CSAFRRETQYF
cdr3_nt: TGCAGTGCCTTTCGGAGGGAGACCCAGTACTTC

d_call: .
v_call: TRBV5-1
j_call: TRBJ2-1
clone_size: few
cdr3_aa: CASSLGGGHYNEQFF
cdr3_nt: TGCGCCAGCAGCTTGGGAGGAGGCCACTACAATGAGCAGTTCTTC

d_call: .
v_call: TRBV7-2
j_call: TRBJ1-2
clone_size: .
cdr3_aa: CASSLNFVGYTF
cdr3_nt: TGTGCCAGCAGCTTAAACTTCGTAGGCTACACCTTC

d_call: .
v_call: TRBV7-2
j_call: TRBJ1-2
clone_size: .
cdr3_aa: CASRTRVASYGYTF
cdr3_nt: TGTGCCAGCAGAACCAGGGTGGCCTCCTATGGCTACACCTTC

d_call: .
v_call: TRBV4-3
j_call: TRBJ2-3
clone_size: few
cdr3_aa: CASSQAGFTDTQYF
cdr3_nt: TGCGCCAGCAGCCAAGCAGGGTTCACAGATACGCAGTATTTT

d_call: .
v_call: TRBV5-1
j_call: TRBJ2-7
clone_size: .
cdr3_aa: CASSLGTFYEQYF
cdr3_nt: TGCGCCAGCAGCTTAGGGACTTTCTACGAGCAGTACTTC

d_call: TRBD1
v_call: TRBV29-1
j_call: TRBJ2-7
clone_size: few
cdr3_aa: CSVRGGREQYF
cdr3_nt: TGCAGCGTTAGAGGGGGCCGAGAGCAGTACTTC

d_call: TRBD1
v_call: TRBV25-1
j_call: TRBJ2-3
clone_size: few
cdr3_aa: CASREQGVDTQYF
cdr3_nt: TGTGCCAGCAGGGAGCAGGGGGTTGATACGCAGTATTTT

d_call: .
v_call: TRBV7-2
j_call: TRBJ1-5
clone_size: few
cdr3_aa: CASSPRLGSPQHF
cdr3_nt: TGTGCCAGCAGCCCCAGACTGGGCTCCCCCCAGCATTTT

d_call: .
v_call: TRBV29-1
j_call: TRBJ2-5
clone_size: few
cdr3_aa: CSVLLGGRQETQYF
cdr3_nt: TGCAGCGTCCTACTGGGGGGCCGTCAAGAGACCCAGTACTTC

d_call: .
v_call: TRBV15
j_call: TRBJ2-5
clone_size: .
cdr3_aa: CATSTGLQETQYF
cdr3_nt: TGTGCCACCAGCACCGGACTCCAAGAGACCCAGTACTTC

d_call: .
v_call: TRBV25-1
j_call: TRBJ1-2
clone_size: .
cdr3_aa: CASSVHSWGYTF
cdr3_nt: TGTGCCAGCAGTGTACATAGTTGGGGCTACACCTTC

d_call: TRBD1
v_call: TRBV30
j_call: TRBJ1-5
clone_size: few
cdr3_aa: CAWGDRGDQPQHF
cdr3_nt: TGTGCCTGGGGGGACAGGGGCGATCAGCCCCAGCATTTT

d_call: .
v_call: TRBV28
j_call: TRBJ1-4
clone_size: .
cdr3_aa: CASSLNSGTGSRKLFF
cdr3_nt: TGTGCCAGCAGTTTAAACTCTGGAACAGGGAGCAGAAAACTGTTTTTT

d_call: TRBD2
v_call: TRBV4-3
j_call: TRBJ2-1
clone_size: .
cdr3_aa: CASSQASGRRGSSYNEQFF
cdr3_nt: TGCGCCAGCAGCCAAGCCTCTGGACGGCGGGGGAGCTCCTACAATGAGCAGTTCTTC

d_call: .
v_call: TRBV4-2
j_call: TRBJ1-3
clone_size: .
cdr3_aa: CASSQVTRGNRNTIYF
cdr3_nt: TGTGCCAGCAGCCAAGTTACCAGGGGAAACAGAAACACCATATATTTT

d_call: .
v_call: TRBV10-3
j_call: TRBJ2-7
clone_size: few
cdr3_aa: CAISEWSTPEQYF
cdr3_nt: TGTGCCATCAGTGAGTGGAGCACTCCTGAGCAGTACTTC

d_call: .
v_call: TRBV29-1
j_call: TRBJ2-6
clone_size: few
cdr3_aa: CSVESGGGSGANVLTF
cdr3_nt: TGCAGCGTTGAGTCAGGGGGAGGCTCTGGGGCCAACGTCCTGACTTTC

d_call: .
v_call: TRBV5-6
j_call: TRBJ2-7
clone_size: few
cdr3_aa: CASSLTGNEQYF
cdr3_nt: TGTGCCAGCAGCTTGACAGGCAACGAGCAGTACTTC

d_call: .
v_call: TRBV9
j_call: TRBJ2-1
clone_size: .
cdr3_aa: CASSVAGEGGNEQFF
cdr3_nt: TGTGCCAGCAGCGTAGCGGGCGAGGGGGGCAATGAGCAGTTCTTC

d_call: .
v_call: TRBV7-3
j_call: TRBJ1-1
clone_size: .
cdr3_aa: CASSSSNLNTEAFF
cdr3_nt: TGTGCCAGCAGCTCCTCGAATCTGAACACTGAAGCTTTCTTT

d_call: .
v_call: TRBV5-6
j_call: TRBJ2-5
clone_size: few
cdr3_aa: CASSRQGGKETQYF
cdr3_nt: TGTGCCAGCAGCCGGCAAGGGGGAAAAGAGACCCAGTACTTC

d_call: .
v_call: TRBV4-3
j_call: TRBJ2-1
clone_size: few
cdr3_aa: CASSHPVGEQFF
cdr3_nt: TGCGCCAGCAGCCACCCCGTTGGTGAGCAGTTCTTC

d_call: TRBD1
v_call: TRBV2
j_call: TRBJ1-5
clone_size: .
cdr3_aa: CASSYDRGEYQPQHF
cdr3_nt: TGTGCCAGCAGCTACGACAGGGGGGAATATCAGCCCCAGCATTTT

d_call: TRBD1
v_call: TRBV2
j_call: TRBJ1-2
clone_size: few
cdr3_aa: CASSGQGLYGYTF
cdr3_nt: TGTGCCAGCAGTGGACAGGGACTATATGGCTACACCTTC

d_call: .
v_call: TRBV9
j_call: TRBJ1-2
clone_size: .
cdr3_aa: CASSVNLMGGYGYTF
cdr3_nt: TGTGCCAGCAGCGTTAATCTGATGGGGGGCTATGGCTACACCTTC

d_call: .
v_call: TRBV7-2
j_call: TRBJ1-5
clone_size: .
cdr3_aa: CASSLDSNQPQHF
cdr3_nt: TGTGCCAGCAGCTTGGATTCGAATCAGCCCCAGCATTTT

d_call: .
v_call: TRBV6-6
j_call: TRBJ2-3
clone_size: .
cdr3_aa: CASSYILDTQYF
cdr3_nt: TGTGCCAGCAGTTACATCCTAGATACGCAGTATTTT

d_call: .
v_call: TRBV25-1
j_call: TRBJ1-2
clone_size: .
cdr3_aa: CASTGGYYGYTF
cdr3_nt: TGTGCCAGCACGGGGGGCTACTATGGCTACACCTTC

d_call: TRBD2
v_call: TRBV28
j_call: TRBJ2-2
clone_size: .
cdr3_aa: CASSLHSSGNPRELFF
cdr3_nt: TGTGCCAGCAGTTTACACTCTAGCGGCAACCCCCGGGAGCTGTTTTTT

d_call: TRBD1
v_call: TRBV29-1
j_call: TRBJ2-7
clone_size: .
cdr3_aa: CSVTRDRNAYEQYF
cdr3_nt: TGCAGCGTAACCCGGGACAGGAATGCCTACGAGCAGTACTTC

d_call: .
v_call: TRBV6-5
j_call: TRBJ2-1
clone_size: .
cdr3_aa: CASSPRRRNEQFF
cdr3_nt: TGTGCCAGCAGTCCCCGGAGAAGAAATGAGCAGTTCTTC

d_call: TRBD1
v_call: TRBV28
j_call: TRBJ1-2
clone_size: .
cdr3_aa: CASRVDRDYGYTF
cdr3_nt: TGTGCCAGCAGGGTGGACAGGGACTATGGCTACACCTTC